These T cell receptor beta chains were read from a single sample in a study of T cell responses to AZD1222 COVID-19 vaccine. Repertoires were generated with immunoSEQ multiplex PCR, while TCRdb's copy carries only in-frame clones and drops some. Among around 110,000 clones, roughly nine tenths were seen once, and the ten largest hold 6.5% to 9.5%. This material consisted of peripheral blood, taken on day 0 of AZD1222 vaccination. These receptors all come from an adult in good health. Each CDR3 is given with its conserved first and last residue. The order of the fields is clone size, D gene, V gene, J gene, CDR3 DNA, CDR3 protein. D genes are given only for firm matches. The size of a clone is reported for some rows only, either as once, few or many, or as a class for expanded clones.

clone size: few; D gene: .; V gene: TRBV7-2; J gene: TRBJ2-7; CDR3 DNA: TGTGCCAGCAGCCCTACAGGGAGAAGCTCCTACGAGCAGTACTTC; CDR3 protein: CASSPTGRSSYEQYF
clone size: .; D gene: .; V gene: TRBV10-1; J gene: TRBJ2-1; CDR3 DNA: TGCGCCAGCACGGGTAGCAATGAGCAGTTCTTC; CDR3 protein: CASTGSNEQFF
clone size: .; D gene: TRBD1; V gene: TRBV13; J gene: TRBJ1-1; CDR3 DNA: TGTGCCAGCAGCTTGGCAGGGGGGATGAACACTGAAGCTTTCTTT; CDR3 protein: CASSLAGGMNTEAFF
clone size: .; D gene: .; V gene: TRBV5-1; J gene: TRBJ2-5; CDR3 DNA: TGCGCCAGCAGCTTCTCAGGGCTAGAGACCCAGTACTTC; CDR3 protein: CASSFSGLETQYF
clone size: .; D gene: TRBD1; V gene: TRBV28; J gene: TRBJ2-2; CDR3 DNA: TGTGCCAGCAGTTGGACAGGGAGCGGCACCGGGGAGCTGTTTTTT; CDR3 protein: CASSWTGSGTGELFF
clone size: .; D gene: .; V gene: TRBV27; J gene: TRBJ2-3; CDR3 DNA: TGTGCCAGCAGACCTTTGGGGGCAGGGACTGCAGATACGCAGTATTTT; CDR3 protein: CASRPLGAGTADTQYF
clone size: .; D gene: .; V gene: TRBV19; J gene: TRBJ1-2; CDR3 DNA: TGTGCCAGTAGTGCCTCAGGGCCGGGCTACACCTTC; CDR3 protein: CASSASGPGYTF
clone size: .; D gene: .; V gene: TRBV14; J gene: TRBJ2-1; CDR3 DNA: TGTGCCAGCAGCCAAGTGAGCTCCTACAATGAGCAGTTCTTC; CDR3 protein: CASSQVSSYNEQFF
clone size: .; D gene: .; V gene: TRBV3-1/TRBV3-2; J gene: TRBJ2-3; CDR3 DNA: TGTGCCAGCAGCCAATACGAAGGGTCCAGCACAGATACGCAGTATTTT; CDR3 protein: CASSQYEGSSTDTQYF
clone size: .; D gene: TRBD1; V gene: TRBV5-1; J gene: TRBJ1-1; CDR3 DNA: TGCGCCAGCAGCTTAAGAGCCGGGACAGGGAGGACTGAAGCTTTCTTT; CDR3 protein: CASSLRAGTGRTEAFF
clone size: .; D gene: TRBD1; V gene: TRBV27; J gene: TRBJ1-1; CDR3 DNA: TGTGCCAGCAGTTTCGGGACAGGGGGTTCAGCCACTGAAGCTTTCTTT; CDR3 protein: CASSFGTGGSATEAFF
clone size: .; D gene: .; V gene: TRBV28; J gene: TRBJ1-2; CDR3 DNA: TGTGCCAGCAGCCTTCTCTCATTGGGAGGCTACACCTTC; CDR3 protein: CASSLLSLGGYTF
clone size: once; D gene: .; V gene: TRBV5-5; J gene: TRBJ2-4; CDR3 DNA: TGTGCCAGCAGCCTCGGACGGATTCAGTACTTC; CDR3 protein: CASSLGRIQYF
clone size: .; D gene: .; V gene: TRBV19; J gene: TRBJ1-4; CDR3 DNA: TGTGCCAGTAGTATCCCCTGGGGCCGAAATGAAAAACTGTTTTTT; CDR3 protein: CASSIPWGRNEKLFF
clone size: .; D gene: .; V gene: TRBV4-1; J gene: TRBJ1-2; CDR3 DNA: TGCGCCAGCAGCCAAGGGATGGGCAACGGACTTACTAACTATGGCTACACCTTC; CDR3 protein: CASSQGMGNGLTNYGYTF
clone size: .; D gene: .; V gene: TRBV7-9; J gene: TRBJ2-3; CDR3 DNA: TGTGCCACCGCGCTGAAGGGAGGAGGAACAGATACGCAGTATTTT; CDR3 protein: CATALKGGGTDTQYF
clone size: .; D gene: .; V gene: TRBV5-6; J gene: TRBJ2-1; CDR3 DNA: TGTGCCAGCAGCTTGGGCAGATTTTCCTACAATGAGCAGTTCTTC; CDR3 protein: CASSLGRFSYNEQFF
clone size: few; D gene: .; V gene: TRBV30; J gene: TRBJ1-3; CDR3 DNA: TGTGCCTGGAGTCGCCGACAGACTTCTGGAAACACCATATATTTT; CDR3 protein: CAWSRRQTSGNTIYF
clone size: once; D gene: TRBD1; V gene: TRBV27; J gene: TRBJ2-7; CDR3 DNA: TGTGCCAGCAGTTCCCTACACGCGGACAGGGCTCTCTACGAGCAGTACTTC; CDR3 protein: CASSSLHADRALYEQYF
clone size: .; D gene: TRBD1; V gene: TRBV6-5; J gene: TRBJ1-1; CDR3 DNA: TGTGCCAGCAGTTACTCCCGGGACAGGGGAGTTTTCTTT; CDR3 protein: CASSYSRDRGVFF
clone size: once; D gene: TRBD1; V gene: TRBV3-1/TRBV3-2; J gene: TRBJ2-1; CDR3 DNA: TGTGCCAGCAGCCAAGAAGCCCGAAGGACAGGGTCCTACAATGAGCAGTTCTTC; CDR3 protein: CASSQEARRTGSYNEQFF
clone size: .; D gene: TRBD1; V gene: TRBV5-5; J gene: TRBJ2-6; CDR3 DNA: TGTGCCAGCAGCGTGAGTGGGGGGACAGGTTTTTCTGGGGCCAACGTCCTGACTTTC; CDR3 protein: CASSVSGGTGFSGANVLTF
clone size: once; D gene: .; V gene: TRBV9; J gene: TRBJ1-1; CDR3 DNA: TGTGCCAGCAGCCTGGGGGGTAGGGACACTGAAGCTTTCTTT; CDR3 protein: CASSLGGRDTEAFF
clone size: .; D gene: .; V gene: TRBV7-8; J gene: TRBJ1-6; CDR3 DNA: TGTGCCATAAGCAAGGGGCAGAATTCACCCCTCCACTTT; CDR3 protein: CAISKGQNSPLHF
clone size: .; D gene: .; V gene: TRBV5-1; J gene: TRBJ1-1; CDR3 DNA: TGCGCCAGCAGCTTGGAGGTCAAATCAGGTGAAGCTTTCTTT; CDR3 protein: CASSLEVKSGEAFF
clone size: .; D gene: .; V gene: TRBV5-1; J gene: TRBJ1-2; CDR3 DNA: TGCGCCAGCAGCCCCGCAACGACAGGTCCGTCCAACTATGGCTACACCTTC; CDR3 protein: CASSPATTGPSNYGYTF
clone size: once; D gene: TRBD1; V gene: TRBV7-9; J gene: TRBJ2-2; CDR3 DNA: TGTGCCAGCAGCTTAGCTCTGGGGACAGAGTCCCCCGGGGAGCTGTTTTTT; CDR3 protein: CASSLALGTESPGELFF
clone size: .; D gene: .; V gene: TRBV2; J gene: TRBJ1-3; CDR3 DNA: TGTGCCAGCAGTGGGACGAGCTCTGGAAACACCATATATTTT; CDR3 protein: CASSGTSSGNTIYF
clone size: .; D gene: .; V gene: TRBV21-1; J gene: TRBJ1-5; CDR3 DNA: TGTGCCAGCAGCACCTATCAGCCCCAGCATTTT; CDR3 protein: CASSTYQPQHF
clone size: .; D gene: .; V gene: TRBV27; J gene: TRBJ2-7; CDR3 DNA: TGTGCCAGCAGCCCTTGGACAGTTCCAGGGGCCTACGAGCAGTACTTC; CDR3 protein: CASSPWTVPGAYEQYF
clone size: .; D gene: .; V gene: TRBV5-6; J gene: TRBJ1-1; CDR3 DNA: TGTGCCAGCAGCGAGGCGGACACTGAAGCTTTCTTT; CDR3 protein: CASSEADTEAFF
clone size: few; D gene: TRBD1; V gene: TRBV3-1/TRBV3-2; J gene: TRBJ2-7; CDR3 DNA: TGTGCCAGCAGCCAAGATCCCCGGACAGGGGTGGATAGCGAGCAGTACTTC; CDR3 protein: CASSQDPRTGVDSEQYF
clone size: .; D gene: .; V gene: TRBV14; J gene: TRBJ1-3; CDR3 DNA: TGTGCCAGCAGCCAAGTACCTCCCGTACGTGGAAACACCATATATTTT; CDR3 protein: CASSQVPPVRGNTIYF
clone size: .; D gene: .; V gene: TRBV19; J gene: TRBJ2-3; CDR3 DNA: TGTGCCAGTAGTGCTGGAGGGGGGAGCGATACGCAGTATTTT; CDR3 protein: CASSAGGGSDTQYF
clone size: .; D gene: .; V gene: TRBV7-9; J gene: TRBJ2-5; CDR3 DNA: TGTGCCAGCAGCCGGGGGGCAGGTGAGACCCAGTACTTC; CDR3 protein: CASSRGAGETQYF
clone size: .; D gene: .; V gene: TRBV14; J gene: TRBJ2-3; CDR3 DNA: TGTGCCAGCAGCCAAGCTAGTCCTATGAATACGCAGTATTTT; CDR3 protein: CASSQASPMNTQYF
clone size: .; D gene: .; V gene: TRBV3-1/TRBV3-2; J gene: TRBJ2-5; CDR3 DNA: TGTGCCAGCAGCCAAGAGACCCAGTACTTC; CDR3 protein: CASSQETQYF
clone size: .; D gene: .; V gene: TRBV5-1; J gene: TRBJ1-2; CDR3 DNA: TGCGCCAGCAGCTTGGTAGGGGGAGAACGCGTCTATGGCTACACCTTC; CDR3 protein: CASSLVGGERVYGYTF
clone size: .; D gene: .; V gene: TRBV2; J gene: TRBJ2-7; CDR3 DNA: TGTGCCAGCGCTGGAGGGAGCGGAGACTACGAGCAGTACTTC; CDR3 protein: CASAGGSGDYEQYF
clone size: .; D gene: .; V gene: TRBV4-2; J gene: TRBJ1-5; CDR3 DNA: TGTGCCAGCAGCCCAGCCCTTAGCAATCAGCCCCAGCATTTT; CDR3 protein: CASSPALSNQPQHF
clone size: .; D gene: .; V gene: TRBV27; J gene: TRBJ2-7; CDR3 DNA: TGTGCCAGCAGAACCTCCCTCGACGGGGAGCAGTACTTC; CDR3 protein: CASRTSLDGEQYF
clone size: .; D gene: .; V gene: TRBV28; J gene: TRBJ1-6; CDR3 DNA: TGTGCCAGCAGTTTTCTCTCCTATAATTCACCCCTCCACTTT; CDR3 protein: CASSFLSYNSPLHF
clone size: .; D gene: TRBD1; V gene: TRBV28; J gene: TRBJ1-1; CDR3 DNA: TGTGCCAGCAGTTCCTCAGGGGGATTGGCCACTGAAGCTTTCTTT; CDR3 protein: CASSSSGGLATEAFF
clone size: .; D gene: .; V gene: TRBV4-2; J gene: TRBJ1-5; CDR3 DNA: TGTGCCAGCAGCCAAGAGTGGCAGCCCAATCAGCCCCAGCATTTT; CDR3 protein: CASSQEWQPNQPQHF
clone size: .; D gene: .; V gene: TRBV12-3/TRBV12-4; J gene: TRBJ2-5; CDR3 DNA: TGTGCCAGCAGTTTCGGCAGGGCTGAGACCCAGTACTTC; CDR3 protein: CASSFGRAETQYF
clone size: .; D gene: .; V gene: TRBV28; J gene: TRBJ2-3; CDR3 DNA: TGTGCCAGCAGTTTAGGGACGGGGGCGCGTGCAGATACGCAGTATTTT; CDR3 protein: CASSLGTGARADTQYF
clone size: .; D gene: .; V gene: TRBV12-1; J gene: TRBJ1-2; CDR3 DNA: TGTGCCAGCAGCATCGCCGGGACAGGGGCCTTCTATGGCTACACCTTC; CDR3 protein: CASSIAGTGAFYGYTF
clone size: .; D gene: .; V gene: TRBV6-5; J gene: TRBJ1-4; CDR3 DNA: TGTGCCAGCAGTTACGGGCCTGGGGACGAAAAACTGTTTTTT; CDR3 protein: CASSYGPGDEKLFF
clone size: once; D gene: TRBD1; V gene: TRBV3-1/TRBV3-2; J gene: TRBJ1-4; CDR3 DNA: TGTGCCAGCACCCAGGGGGGGATTAATGAAAAACTGTTTTTT; CDR3 protein: CASTQGGINEKLFF
clone size: .; D gene: .; V gene: TRBV18; J gene: TRBJ1-6; CDR3 DNA: TGTGCCAGCTCGACCGAGGAATCACCCCTCCACTTT; CDR3 protein: CASSTEESPLHF
clone size: .; D gene: TRBD2; V gene: TRBV7-2; J gene: TRBJ2-3; CDR3 DNA: TGTGCCAGCAGCCAAACTAGGACTAGCGGGAGGGATACGCAGTATTTT; CDR3 protein: CASSQTRTSGRDTQYF
clone size: once; D gene: .; V gene: TRBV12-3/TRBV12-4; J gene: TRBJ1-5; CDR3 DNA: TGTGCCAGCAGTCCCCAAGGCAATCAGCCCCAGCATTTT; CDR3 protein: CASSPQGNQPQHF
clone size: .; D gene: .; V gene: TRBV19; J gene: TRBJ1-5; CDR3 DNA: TGTGCCAGTAAGACAGGTTGGGGAAGCAATCAGCCCCAGCATTTT; CDR3 protein: CASKTGWGSNQPQHF
clone size: .; D gene: .; V gene: TRBV6-5; J gene: TRBJ1-4; CDR3 DNA: TGTGCCAGCGCCCGCAGGGGAAGGGAAAAACTGTTTTTT; CDR3 protein: CASARRGREKLFF
clone size: .; D gene: .; V gene: TRBV7-8; J gene: TRBJ1-5; CDR3 DNA: TGTGCCAGCAGCCTCGGGACATATAGCAATCAGCCCCAGCATTTT; CDR3 protein: CASSLGTYSNQPQHF
clone size: .; D gene: .; V gene: TRBV11-2; J gene: TRBJ2-7; CDR3 DNA: TGTGCCAGCAGCTTAGGCCGCTACGAGCAGTACTTC; CDR3 protein: CASSLGRYEQYF
clone size: .; D gene: TRBD1; V gene: TRBV18; J gene: TRBJ1-5; CDR3 DNA: TGTGCCAGCTCCCCCGGGACAGGGGGCACCAGCAATCAGCCCCAGCATTTT; CDR3 protein: CASSPGTGGTSNQPQHF